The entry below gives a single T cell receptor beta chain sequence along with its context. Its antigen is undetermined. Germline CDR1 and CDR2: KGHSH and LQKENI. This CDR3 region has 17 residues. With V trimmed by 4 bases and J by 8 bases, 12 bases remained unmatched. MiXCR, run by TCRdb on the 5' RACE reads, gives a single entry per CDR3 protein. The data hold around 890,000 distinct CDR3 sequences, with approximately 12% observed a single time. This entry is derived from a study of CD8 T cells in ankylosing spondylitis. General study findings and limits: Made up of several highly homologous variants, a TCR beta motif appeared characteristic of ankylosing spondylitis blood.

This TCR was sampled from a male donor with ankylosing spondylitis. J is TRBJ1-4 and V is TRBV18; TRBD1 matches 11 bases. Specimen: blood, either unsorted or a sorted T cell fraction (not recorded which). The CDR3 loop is CASSHSLWTGGDEKLFF. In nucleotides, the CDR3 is TGTGCCAGCTCACACTCTCTGTGGACAGGGGGCGACGAAAAACTGTTTTTT.